This entry lists 31 T cell receptor beta chains sequenced from one sample in a study of beta chain features in type 1 diabetes. No antigen has been assigned to these receptors. Isolated RNA was reverse transcribed in full, so expressed TCRB transcripts were sequenced. The assay was immunoSEQ multiplex PCR, and TCRdb's table has in-frame clones only and misses some. Found here are approximately 170,000 clones, over 6% of them singletons; the top ten hold roughly 0.5%. General study points: All four CD4+ subsets of Type 1 diabetes patients contained TCRB CDR3s that were moderately but significantly shorter.

The sample comprised central memory CD4+ T cells from blood. The receptor set was obtained from a man aged 18 to 29 with type 1 diabetes.

This clone was counted only a few times. V and J are TRBV11-3 and TRBJ2-5; D call uncertain. There are 13 residues in the CDR3. Germline values: CDR1 SGHNT, CDR2 YENEEA. With 3 bases removed from V and 2 bases from J, the gap between germline ends came to 7 bases. CDR3 loop: CASSFSRQETQYF. The CDR3 DNA follows: TGTGCCAGCAGCTTTTCCAGGCAAGAGACCCAGTACTTC.

A few counts support this clone. The chain uses TRBV18 and TRBJ1-5; TRBD1 might be the D (6 bases). The V end was cut by 3 bases, the J end by 5 bases, with 14 bases between. CDR1 and CDR2 (germline): KGHSH, LQKENI. CDR3 length: 15 residues. CDR3 residues: CASSPQRGNDQPQHF. CDR3 bases: TGTGCCAGCTCACCCCAAAGGGGGAACGATCAGCCCCAGCATTTT.

This clone was detected only a few times. The rearrangement uses TRBV10-3 and TRBJ2-3, with TRBD2 matching over 12 bases. This CDR3 contains 14 residues. Losses at the gene ends were 9 bases for V and 2 bases for J; bases not matched to a gene: 3. The germline V gene has CDR1 ENHRY and CDR2 SYGVKD. DNA for the CDR3: TGTGCCATTTCTAGCGGGGGGGCCACAGATACGCAGTATTTT. Translated, it gives CAISSGGATDTQYF.

The rearrangement joins TRBV6-5 to TRBJ2-2; 9 bases agree with TRBD1. Per germline, CDR1 MNHEY and CDR2 SVGAGI. V was clipped by 5 bases and J by 2 bases; unmatched bases: 3. This CDR3 region has 15 residues. CDR3 in DNA: TGTGCCAGCAGTGCGGGACAGGGAAACACCGGGGAGCTGTTTTTT. This sequence encodes CASSAGQGNTGELFF.

The CDR3 region has the DNA TGTGCCAGCAGGAACTCCGGGACTAGCGGGAGGGGCTACAATGAGCAGTTCTTC. Residues: CASRNSGTSGRGYNEQFF. The chain has TRBV27 and TRBJ2-1; TRBD2 agrees at 16 bases. CDR1 and CDR2 (germline): MNHEY, SMNVEV (reference sequence). V lost 6 bases to trimming and J lost 3 bases; unmatched junction nucleotides: 8. The CDR3 contains 18 residues.

This clone has a handful of counts. The rearrangement uses TRBV7-2 and TRBJ2-1, with 9 bases fitting TRBD2. With 0 bases clipped from V and 4 bases from J, the junction kept 4 bases outside the gene matches. CDR1 SGHTA and CDR2 FQGNSA come from the germline V gene. The CDR3 is 16 residues long. CDR3 loop: CASSLALAGMYNEQFF. The CDR3 coding sequence is TGTGCCAGCAGCTTAGCTCTAGCGGGGATGTACAATGAGCAGTTCTTC.

This clone was seen a handful of times. The CDR3 region is CASTQGGGNQPQHF. The CDR3 DNA reads TGTGCCAGCACTCAGGGAGGAGGCAATCAGCCCCAGCATTTT. This sequence joins TRBV28 and TRBJ1-5, with a tentative D call TRBD1 (5 bases). This CDR3 region has 14 residues. V lost 7 bases and J lost 2, with 12 bases in between. CDR1 and CDR2 (germline): MDHEN, SYDVKM. The entire variable domain, with the rest obtained from reference TRBV28 and TRBJ1-5, is as follows: DVKVTQSSRYLVKRTGEKVFLECVQDMDHENMFWYRQDPGLGLRLIYFSYDVKMKEKGDIPEGYSVSREKKERFSLILESASTNQTSMYLCASTQGGGNQPQHFGDGTRLSIL.

The V gene is TRBV7-9, the J gene TRBJ1-1; 8 positions agree with TRBD1. From germline, CDR1 is SEHNR and CDR2 FQNEAQ (reference sequence). The CDR3 consists of 15 residues. Trimming cost V 5 bases and J 6 bases; bases outside gene matches: 11. CDR3: CASSDTRQGNSEAFF. CDR3 nucleotide sequence: TGTGCCAGCAGCGACACCCGACAGGGGAATTCTGAAGCTTTCTTT.

The chain is built from TRBV20-1 and TRBJ2-5, with D perhaps TRBD1 (5 bases). This CDR3 is built from 10 residues. V dropped 8 bases and J dropped 4 bases, with 8 bases sitting between them. Germline V lookup: CDR1 DFQATT, CDR2 SNEGSKA (reference sequence). CDR3 region: CSLQGETQYF. The CDR3 nucleotides are TGCAGTCTTCAGGGAGAGACCCAGTACTTC.

This clone has more than one count but fewer than ten. The V call is TRBV14, the J call TRBJ2-7, with 7 bases lining up with TRBD1. The germline gives CDR1 SGHDN, CDR2 FVKESK. V was clipped by 5 bases and J by 7 bases; unmatched bases: 8. The CDR3 consists of 13 residues. The CDR3 is CASSSRDRGEQYF. CDR3 sequence (DNA): TGTGCCAGCAGCTCCCGGGACAGAGGGGAGCAGTACTTC.

This clone came up a few times. The genes are TRBV7-9 and TRBJ1-5, with a weak D call TRBD1 (6 bases). Germline values: CDR1 SEHNR, CDR2 FQNEAQ (reference sequence). Trimming took off 3 bases at V and 8 bases at J, with 11 bases between the two ends. The CDR3 spans 13 residues. The CDR3, as DNA: TGTGCCAGCAGCTTGGGGGCCGCAAAGCCCCAGCATTTT. This sequence encodes CASSLGAAKPQHF.

The table lists this clone with a few counts. A junction boundary mismatches the germline segment, possibly from a read error. V is TRBV28 and J is TRBJ2-7, with 8 bases fitting TRBD2. This CDR3 is built from 14 residues. Germline-derived CDR1 and CDR2 are MDHEN and SYDVKM. The CDR3 region is CASSPPGLAVSHSF. As DNA, the CDR3 is TGTGCCAGCAGCCCTCCCGGACTAGCCGTCTCACATAGCTTC.

The rearrangement joins TRBV6-5 to TRBJ2-5; D may be TRBD2 (5 bases). This CDR3 has 15 amino acids. CDR1 is MNHEY, CDR2 SVGAGI, per germline. Trimming removed 0 bases at V and 2 bases at J, with 10 bases between. The CDR3, as DNA: TGTGCCAGCAGTTACTCTGGGCGGGTTCAAGAGACCCAGTACTTC. Its translation is CASSYSGRVQETQYF.

The chain is built from TRBV27 and TRBJ2-1; perhaps TRBD2 as D (6 bases). This CDR3 is built from 16 residues. V was clipped by 0 bases and J by 2 bases, with 11 bases between them. CDR1 is MNHEY, CDR2 SMNVEV, per germline (reference sequence). CDR3 nucleotides: TGTGCCAGCAGTTTATCATTTAGCGGTGCCTACAATGAGCAGTTCTTC. It yields the protein CASSLSFSGAYNEQFF.

The rearrangement uses TRBV7-2 and TRBJ2-3; the match to TRBD1 covers 7 bases. This CDR3 spans 18 amino acids. V was pared by 1 base and J by 0 bases, with 10 bases of the junction left unmatched. Germline values: CDR1 SGHTA, CDR2 FQGNSA. CDR3 region: CASSLEIYGTASTDTQYF. In nucleotides, the CDR3 is TGTGCCAGCAGCTTAGAAATTTACGGGACAGCTAGCACAGATACGCAGTATTTT.

The chain carries TRBV5-6 and TRBJ2-5, with 8 bases matching TRBD2. V shed 2 bases, J shed 3 bases, and the junction held 3 bases outside the gene matches. CDR3 length: 14 amino acids. In germline, CDR1 is SGHDT, CDR2 YYEEEE. The DNA of the CDR3 is TGTGCCAGCAGCTTTTACGGGAGGGAAGAGACCCAGTACTTC. Protein: CASSFYGREETQYF. The complete variable domain, with remaining parts taken from reference TRBV5-6 and TRBJ2-5, reads DAGVTQSPTHLIKTRGQQVTLRCSPKSGHDTVSWYQQALGQGPQFIFQYYEEEERQRGNFPDRFSGHQFPNYSSELNVNALLLGDSALYLCASSFYGREETQYFGPGTRLLVL.

V is TRBV30 and J is TRBJ2-1; a possible D gene is TRBD2 (6 bases). Trimming shortened V by 0 bases and J by 0 bases, and 12 bases separated the two germline ends. Germline CDR1 and CDR2: GTSNPN and SVGIG (reference sequence). The CDR3 runs to 16 residues. In nucleotides, the CDR3 is TGTGCCTGGAGTGTAACTGCGGGGTTCTCCTACAATGAGCAGTTCTTC. Protein product: CAWSVTAGFSYNEQFF.

This clone was seen more than once but under ten times. The chain links TRBV27 to TRBJ1-2; 7 bases fit TRBD1. The J segment lost 8 bases and the V segment lost 3 bases, leaving 15 bases of the junction unmatched. The CDR3 is 16 residues long. The germline V gene encodes CDR1 MNHEY and CDR2 SMNVEV (reference sequence). CDR3 loop: CASSFLGDRGQSGYTF. Written as DNA, the CDR3 is TGTGCCAGCAGTTTCTTGGGGGATCGGGGACAGTCCGGCTACACCTTC.

CDR3 nucleotide sequence: TGTGCCAGCAGTGATGGCGGTTTTCCCCTCTATGGCTACACCTTC. Its translation: CASSDGGFPLYGYTF. The rearrangement links TRBV25-1 to TRBJ1-2; D gene uncertain. This CDR3 spans 15 amino acids. The V gene's germline CDR1 is MGHDK and CDR2 SYGVNS. V was trimmed by 3 bases and J by 4 bases, leaving 15 bases between them.

This clone has just a few counts. The genes are TRBV7-2 and TRBJ2-7; 14 nucleotides agree with TRBD2. CDR1 is SGHTA and CDR2 is FQGNSA in the germline V gene. The CDR3 has 13 residues. Losses at the gene ends were 8 bases for V and 11 bases for J; bases not matched to a gene: 8. The chain's CDR3 is CASGRTSGGHEYF. The CDR3 nucleotides read TGTGCCAGCGGCCGGACTAGCGGGGGGCACGAGTACTTC.

The gene calls are TRBV19 and TRBJ2-2, with a tentative D call TRBD1 (8 bases). CDR3 length equals 15 residues. V lost 6 bases and J lost 2, with 13 bases in between. Germline lookup yields CDR1 LNHDA and CDR2 SQIVND (reference sequence). The CDR3 region is CASRNRGGNTGELFF. The CDR3 nucleotides are TGTGCCAGTAGGAACAGGGGGGGAAACACCGGGGAGCTGTTTTTT.

This clone was recorded a few times. The chain couples TRBV28 to TRBJ2-7; D is ambiguous. Germline loops: CDR1 MDHEN, CDR2 SYDVKM. The CDR3 is 11 residues long. V lost 6 bases, J lost 2 bases, and 5 bases lay in between. The CDR3 spells CASSRTYEQYF. In DNA form, the CDR3 reads TGTGCCAGCAGCAGGACCTACGAGCAGTACTTC.

This clone has just a few counts. The V and J genes are TRBV11-2 and TRBJ2-7; 11 positions match TRBD2. This CDR3 spans 14 amino acids. J gave up 7 bases and V 4 bases, and 6 bases lay outside the gene matches. Germline lookup yields CDR1 SGHAT and CDR2 FQNNGV. CDR3 amino acids: CASSSTSGSFEQYF. CDR3 nucleotides: TGTGCCAGCAGCTCAACTAGCGGGAGTTTTGAGCAGTACTTC.

This clone was seen a few times. CDR3 amino acids: CSGQGHMNTEAFF. CDR3 bases: TGCAGCGGACAGGGACATATGAACACTGAAGCTTTCTTT. The chain couples TRBV29-1 to TRBJ1-1, with TRBD1 identical over 7 bases. After removal of 7 bases from V and 0 bases from J, the junction contained 5 bases not matched to a gene. Germline V gives CDR1 SQVTM, CDR2 ANQGSEA. This CDR3 region has 13 residues.

This clone occurred a few times. This chain joins TRBV5-1 and TRBJ2-1, with D tentatively TRBD2 (6 bases). Trimming stripped 4 bases from V and 1 base from J, with 12 bases between. The CDR3 extends over 15 amino acids. CDR1 and CDR2 (germline): SGHRS, YFSETQ. The CDR3: CASSDSGPSYNEQFF. The CDR3 DNA is TGCGCCAGCAGCGATAGCGGACCGTCCTACAATGAGCAGTTCTTC.

This clone occurred a few times. The chain combines TRBV28 with TRBJ2-5; the D is unclear. The CDR3 is made up of 13 amino acids. Germline CDR1 and CDR2: MDHEN and SYDVKM. Trimming removed 4 bases from V and 5 bases from J, with 11 bases in between. The CDR3 is CASSYVSRETQYF. The CDR3 DNA reads TGTGCCAGCAGTTATGTATCTAGGGAGACCCAGTACTTC.

The rearrangement joins TRBV13 to TRBJ1-2; 9 bases fit TRBD1. This CDR3 has 14 residues. Per the germline V gene, CDR1 is PRHDT and CDR2 is FYEKMQ (reference sequence). V shed 1 base and J 6 bases; nucleotides not matched to a gene: 3. CDR3 in amino acids: CASSLDRGRDGYTF. As DNA, the CDR3 is TGTGCCAGCAGCTTAGACAGGGGGCGAGATGGCTACACCTTC.

In this sample, this clone turned up a few times. This chain connects TRBV2 to TRBJ2-4; 9 bases match TRBD2. This CDR3 region has 15 residues. V dropped 2 bases and J dropped 12; count of bases not matched to a gene: 11. The germline gives CDR1 SNHLY, CDR2 FYNNEI. The CDR3 region has the DNA TGTGCCAGCAGTGAAAGGGGTGTAGCGGGAGTACGTCAGTACTTC. Amino acids: CASSERGVAGVRQYF. Looking up the rest from reference TRBV2 and TRBJ2-4 gives the full variable domain: EPEVTQTPSHQVTQMGQEVILRCVPISNHLYFYWYRQILGQKVEFLVSFYNNEISEKSEIFDDQFSVERPDGSNFTLKIRSTKLEDSAMYFCASSERGVAGVRQYFGAGTRLSVL.

This chain's CDR3 is CASSSLLTITGELFF. For the CDR3, the DNA is TGTGCCAGCAGCTCCCTTTTGACAATCACCGGGGAGCTGTTTTTT. J is TRBJ2-2 and V is TRBV5-5; D unclear. V lost 3 bases to trimming and J lost 4 bases, with 13 bases between them. The CDR3 loop spans 15 amino acids. Germline CDR1 reads SGHKS; CDR2 reads YYEKEE (reference sequence).

This clone appeared a few times. The chain links TRBV6-1 to TRBJ2-1; a weak D match, TRBD2 (6 bases). CDR1 is MNHNS and CDR2 is SASEGT in the germline V gene. CDR3 length: 16 amino acids. Trimming took 4 bases from V and 8 from J, leaving 21 bases between them. This CDR3 is CASSAELARSRDEQFF. The CDR3 nucleotides are TGTGCCAGCAGTGCAGAACTAGCCCGGTCTCGGGATGAGCAGTTCTTC.

The sample holds a few counts of this clone. J is TRBJ1-4 and V is TRBV29-1, with a weak D call TRBD1 (6 bases). Germline V CDR1 and CDR2: SQVTM, ANQGSEA. This CDR3 is built from 13 residues. V lost 5 bases, J lost 12 bases, and 19 bases lay in between. CDR3 nucleotide sequence: TGCAGCGTTTTCTTGGGGGGGCCAACTGAACTGTTTTTT. Translation: CSVFLGGPTELFF. Supplemented by reference TRBV29-1 and TRBJ1-4, the full variable domain reads SAVISQKPSRDICQRGTSLTIQCQVDSQVTMMFWYRQQPGQSLTLIATANQGSEATYESGFVIDKFPISRPNLTFSTLTVSNMSPEDSSIYLCSVFLGGPTELFFGSGTQLSVL.